The clone carrying this T cell receptor (beta chain) came up a few times. This specimen comes from a study of T cell clonotyping in hematopoietic cell transplantation. The time point here: recipient sample about 28 days before transplant, after cytoreduction. The table came from immunoSEQ multiplex PCR; TCRdb's copy has only in-frame clones and leaves some out. The sample carries about 50,000 clones, just over 85% recorded once. Trimming shortened V by 7 bases and J by 8 bases, and 11 bases separated the two germline ends. Germline CDR1 and CDR2: MDHEN and SYDVKM. The CDR3 loop spans 11 amino acids. This receptor was obtained from a man aged 55 to 69 with biphenotypic leukemia. Some clones in this sample may be carry-over from other donors' samples. The sequences come from peripheral blood mononuclear cells, collected before stem cell transplant. This chain connects TRBV28 to TRBJ1-2, with D unclear. CDR3 nucleotide sequence: TGTGCCAGCACCAGCAGGTACGGCTACACCTTC. This gives the protein CASTSRYGYTF.